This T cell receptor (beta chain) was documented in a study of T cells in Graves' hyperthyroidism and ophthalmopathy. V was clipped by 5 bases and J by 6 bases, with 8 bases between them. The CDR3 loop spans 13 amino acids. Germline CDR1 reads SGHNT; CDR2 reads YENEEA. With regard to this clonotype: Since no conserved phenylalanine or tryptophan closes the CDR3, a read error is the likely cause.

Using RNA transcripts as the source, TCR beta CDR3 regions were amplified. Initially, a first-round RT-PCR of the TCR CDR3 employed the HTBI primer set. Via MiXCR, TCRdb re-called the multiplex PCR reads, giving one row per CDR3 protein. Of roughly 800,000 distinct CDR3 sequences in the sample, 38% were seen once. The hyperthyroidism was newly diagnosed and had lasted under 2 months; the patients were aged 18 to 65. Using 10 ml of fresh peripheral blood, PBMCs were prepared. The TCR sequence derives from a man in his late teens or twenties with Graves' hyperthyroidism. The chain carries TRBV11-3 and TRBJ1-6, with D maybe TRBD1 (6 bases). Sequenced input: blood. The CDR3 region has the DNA TGTGCCAGCAGCCAACAGGGTAATTCACCCCTCCACCTT. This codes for CASSQQGNSPLHL.